This T cell receptor beta chain is from a study of blood T cell repertoires in COVID-19. Study information: PBMCs, B-cell-depleted T cells, or T cells were the source of the cDNA or gDNA that made up the material.

Measured with immunoSEQ multiplex PCR; TCRdb has only the in-frame clones, and not every one. The sample records around 100,000 clones, roughly 82% being singletons. The CDR3 has 14 amino acids. V lost 2 bases, J lost 7 bases, and 15 bases lay in between. Germline loops: CDR1 SGDLS, CDR2 YYNGEE. This chain joins TRBV9 and TRBJ2-5; perhaps TRBD1 as D (6 bases). Source material: peripheral blood. This sequence was found in a human donor in a cohort sampled during active COVID-19. CDR3 in DNA: TGTGCCAGCAGCGTTGGCAGGGGAGAGGGGACCCAGTACTTC. It codes for CASSVGRGEGTQYF. The full variable domain, completed using reference TRBV9 and TRBJ2-5, is DSGVTQTPKHLITATGQRVTLRCSPRSGDLSVYWYQQSLDQGLQFLIQYYNGEERAKGNILERFSAQQFPDLHSELNLSSLELGDSALYFCASSVGRGEGTQYFGPGTRLLVL.